This T cell receptor beta chain appears in the sequencing data of a study of T cell repertoires in cytomegalovirus infection. In the study overall: Evidence of both CMV infection and a matching HLA type came from public TCR beta signatures.

CDR1 is SGHTA, CDR2 FQGNSA, per germline. V dropped 5 bases and J dropped 4; count of bases not matched to a gene: 5. The CDR3 is 15 amino acids. From the reads, TCRdb called clonotypes with MiXCR, one entry per CDR3 protein. The table shows hundreds of thousands of distinct CDR3 sequences, with approximately 10% occurring only once. This clonotype occurred many times. Sample: PBMCs. This chain connects TRBV7-2 to TRBJ2-3; 11 bases match TRBD2. This receptor was taken from a human donor in good health (CMV status not recorded). Some clones in this sample may be carry-over from other donors' samples. In DNA form, the CDR3 reads TGTGCCAGCAGCCATAGCGGGAGGGCCCCAGATACGCAGTATTTT. Translating gives CASSHSGRAPDTQYF.